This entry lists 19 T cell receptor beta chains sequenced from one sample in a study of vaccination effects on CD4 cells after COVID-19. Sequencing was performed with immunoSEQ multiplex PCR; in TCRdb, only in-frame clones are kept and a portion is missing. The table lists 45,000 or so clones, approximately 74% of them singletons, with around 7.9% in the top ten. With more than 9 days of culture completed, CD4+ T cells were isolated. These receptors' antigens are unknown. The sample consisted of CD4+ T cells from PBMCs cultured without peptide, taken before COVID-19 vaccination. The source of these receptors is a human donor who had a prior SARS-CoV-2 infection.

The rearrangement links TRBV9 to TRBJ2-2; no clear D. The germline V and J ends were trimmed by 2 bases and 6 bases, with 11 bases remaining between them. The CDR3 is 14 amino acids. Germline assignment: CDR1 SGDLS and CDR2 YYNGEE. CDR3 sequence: CASSVIGEPGELFF. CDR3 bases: TGTGCCAGCAGCGTCATAGGAGAACCCGGGGAGCTGTTTTTT.

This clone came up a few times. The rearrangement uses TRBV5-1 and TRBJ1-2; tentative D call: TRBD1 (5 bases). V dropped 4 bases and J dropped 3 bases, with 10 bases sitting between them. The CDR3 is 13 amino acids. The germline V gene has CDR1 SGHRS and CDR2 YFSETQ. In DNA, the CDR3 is TGCGCCAGCAGCCTAAGCAGGGACTATGGCTACACCTTC. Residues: CASSLSRDYGYTF.

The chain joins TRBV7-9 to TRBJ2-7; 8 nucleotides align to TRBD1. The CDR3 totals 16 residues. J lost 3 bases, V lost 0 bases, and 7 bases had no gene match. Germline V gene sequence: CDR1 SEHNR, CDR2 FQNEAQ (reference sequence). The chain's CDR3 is CASSLADGTGYYEQYF. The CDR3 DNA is TGTGCCAGCAGCTTAGCAGATGGGACAGGTTACTACGAGCAGTACTTC.

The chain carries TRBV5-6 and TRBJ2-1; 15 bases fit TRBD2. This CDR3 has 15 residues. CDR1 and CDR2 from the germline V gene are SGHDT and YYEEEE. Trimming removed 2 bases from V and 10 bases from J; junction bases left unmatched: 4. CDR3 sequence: CASSFGLAGGVEQFF. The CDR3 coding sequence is TGTGCCAGCAGCTTCGGACTAGCGGGAGGGGTCGAGCAGTTCTTC.

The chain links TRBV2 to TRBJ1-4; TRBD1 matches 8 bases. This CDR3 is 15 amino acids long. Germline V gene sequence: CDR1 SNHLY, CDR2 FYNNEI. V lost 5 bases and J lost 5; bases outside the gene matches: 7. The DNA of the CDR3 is TGTGCCAGCAGTAAGACAGGGGTATCAAATGAAAAACTGTTTTTT. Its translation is CASSKTGVSNEKLFF.

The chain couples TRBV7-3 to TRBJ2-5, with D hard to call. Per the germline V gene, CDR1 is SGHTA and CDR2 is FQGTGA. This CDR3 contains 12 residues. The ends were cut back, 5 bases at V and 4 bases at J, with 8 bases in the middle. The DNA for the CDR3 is TGTGCCAGCAGCCATCCAGGAGAGACCCAGTACTTC. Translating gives CASSHPGETQYF.

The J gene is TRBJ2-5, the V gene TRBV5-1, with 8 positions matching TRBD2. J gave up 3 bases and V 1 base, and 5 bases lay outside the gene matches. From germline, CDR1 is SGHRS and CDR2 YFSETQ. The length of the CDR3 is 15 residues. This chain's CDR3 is CASSLPAGAEETQYF. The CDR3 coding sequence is TGCGCCAGCAGCTTGCCAGCGGGGGCCGAAGAGACCCAGTACTTC.

CDR3 in DNA: TGTGCCAGCAGCTTAGCCGACTCAGGGGGCTACACTGAAGCTTTCTTT. This encodes CASSLADSGGYTEAFF. This chain joins TRBV7-2 and TRBJ1-1, with 8 bases matching TRBD1. Germline loops: CDR1 SGHTA, CDR2 FQGNSA. The CDR3 contains 16 residues. The V gene end was trimmed by 0 bases and the J gene end by 3 bases; junction bases not matched to a gene: 6.

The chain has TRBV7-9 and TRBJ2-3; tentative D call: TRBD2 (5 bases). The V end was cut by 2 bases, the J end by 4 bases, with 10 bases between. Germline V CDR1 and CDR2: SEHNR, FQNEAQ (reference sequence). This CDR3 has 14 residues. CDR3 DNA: TGTGCCAGCAGCTTAAGTGGGAGAGCAGATACGCAGTATTTT. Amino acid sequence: CASSLSGRADTQYF.

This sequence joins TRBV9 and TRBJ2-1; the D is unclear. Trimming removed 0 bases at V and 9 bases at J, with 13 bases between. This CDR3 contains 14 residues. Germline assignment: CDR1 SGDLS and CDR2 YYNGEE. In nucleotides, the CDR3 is TGTGCCAGCAGCGTAGCCCCTGCTGGTCGTGAGCAGTTCTTC. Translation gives CASSVAPAGREQFF.

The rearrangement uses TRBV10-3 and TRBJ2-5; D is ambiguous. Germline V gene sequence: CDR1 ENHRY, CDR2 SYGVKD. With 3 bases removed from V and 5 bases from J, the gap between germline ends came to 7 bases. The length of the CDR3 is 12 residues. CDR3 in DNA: TGTGCCATCAGTGATAATCGCGAGACCCAGTACTTC. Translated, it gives CAISDNRETQYF.

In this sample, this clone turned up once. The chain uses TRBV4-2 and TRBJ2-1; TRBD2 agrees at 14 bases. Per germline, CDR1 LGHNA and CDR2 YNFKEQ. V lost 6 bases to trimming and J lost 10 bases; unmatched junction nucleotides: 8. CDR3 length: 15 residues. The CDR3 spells CASSQGLAGALEQFF. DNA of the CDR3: TGTGCCAGCAGTCAGGGACTAGCGGGGGCACTAGAGCAGTTCTTC.

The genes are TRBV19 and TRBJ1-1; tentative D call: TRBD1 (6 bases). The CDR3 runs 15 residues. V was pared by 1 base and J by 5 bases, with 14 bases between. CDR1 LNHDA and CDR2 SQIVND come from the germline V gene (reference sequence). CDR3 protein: CASSIAAGAPTEAFF. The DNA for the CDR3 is TGTGCCAGTAGTATAGCGGCGGGGGCGCCTACTGAAGCTTTCTTT.

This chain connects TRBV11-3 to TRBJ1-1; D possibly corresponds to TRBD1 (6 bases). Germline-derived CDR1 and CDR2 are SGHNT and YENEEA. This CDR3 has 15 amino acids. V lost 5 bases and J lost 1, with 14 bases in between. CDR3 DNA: TGTGCCAGCAGCATAATAGGACAGACGAACACTGAAGCTTTCTTT. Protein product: CASSIIGQTNTEAFF. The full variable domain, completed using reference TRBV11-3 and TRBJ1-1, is EAGVVQSPRYKIIEKKQPVAFWCNPISGHNTLYWYLQNLGQGPELLIRYENEEAVDDSQLPKDRFSAERLKGVDSTLKIQPAELGDSAVYLCASSIIGQTNTEAFFGQGTRLTVV.

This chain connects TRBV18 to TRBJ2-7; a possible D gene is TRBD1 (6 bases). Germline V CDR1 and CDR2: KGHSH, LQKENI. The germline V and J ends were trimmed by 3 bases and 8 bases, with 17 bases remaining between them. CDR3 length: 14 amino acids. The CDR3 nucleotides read TGTGCCAGCTCACCCGGGACACCCGCTTCGAAGCAGTACTTC. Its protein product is CASSPGTPASKQYF.

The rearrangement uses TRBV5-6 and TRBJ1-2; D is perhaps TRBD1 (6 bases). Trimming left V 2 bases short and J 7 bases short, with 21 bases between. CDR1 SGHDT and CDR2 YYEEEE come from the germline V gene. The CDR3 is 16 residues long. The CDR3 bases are TGTGCCAGCAGCTTTGCTCTTAACACAGGGATCGGTGGCTACACCTTC. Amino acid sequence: CASSFALNTGIGGYTF.

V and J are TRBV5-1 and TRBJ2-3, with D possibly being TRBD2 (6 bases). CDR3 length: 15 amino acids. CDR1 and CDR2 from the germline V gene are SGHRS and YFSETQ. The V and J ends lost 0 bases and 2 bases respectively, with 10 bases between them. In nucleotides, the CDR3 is TGCGCCAGCAGCTTGGGGGCGGGAAACACAGATACGCAGTATTTT. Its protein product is CASSLGAGNTDTQYF. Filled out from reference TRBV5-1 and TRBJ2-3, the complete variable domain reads KAGVTQTPRYLIKTRGQQVTLSCSPISGHRSVSWYQQTPGQGLQFLFEYFSETQRNKGNFPGRFSGRQFSNSRSEMNVSTLELGDSALYLCASSLGAGNTDTQYFGPGTRLTVL.

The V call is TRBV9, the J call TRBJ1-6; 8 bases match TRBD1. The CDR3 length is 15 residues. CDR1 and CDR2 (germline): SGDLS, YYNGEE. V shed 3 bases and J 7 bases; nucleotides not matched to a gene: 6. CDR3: CASSDRTGRNSPLHF. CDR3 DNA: TGTGCCAGCAGCGATCGGACAGGGCGGAATTCACCCCTCCACTTT.

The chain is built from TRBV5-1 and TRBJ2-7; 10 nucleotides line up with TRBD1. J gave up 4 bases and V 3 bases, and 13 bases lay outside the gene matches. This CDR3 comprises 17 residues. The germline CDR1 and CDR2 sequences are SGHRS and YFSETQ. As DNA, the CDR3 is TGCGCCAGCAGCTGGCTCCGCAGGACAGGGGGAAGTTACGAGCAGTACTTC. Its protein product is CASSWLRRTGGSYEQYF.